This T cell receptor (beta chain) was captured in a study of control samples from healthy donors and cancer patients. The CDR3 spans 15 residues. Germline lookup yields CDR1 LNHDA and CDR2 SQIVND (reference sequence). Trimming took 6 bases from V and 4 from J, leaving 15 bases between them. Only in-frame clones appear in the TCRdb table, and some are missing; sequencing was by immunoSEQ multiplex PCR. Of fewer than 85,000 clones in the sample, 75% to 95% were seen once. Sequencing input: blood. The V and J genes are TRBV19 and TRBJ2-2, with TRBD1 as a possible D gene (6 bases). This TCR was sampled from a man younger than 45 in good health. This CDR3 is CASSLPQGSTGELFF. CDR3 coding DNA: TGTGCCAGTAGCCTCCCCCAGGGGAGCACCGGGGAGCTGTTTTTT.